This T cell receptor beta chain is drawn from a study of shared clonotypes between healthy human individuals. Produced via immunoSEQ multiplex PCR; TCRdb's table is partial and in-frame only. The repertoire includes over a million clones, about 75% of them detected once, and over 1.3% sits in the top ten. The CDR3 consists of 15 residues. CDR1 and CDR2 (germline): GTSNPN, SVGIG (reference sequence). V lost 0 bases and J lost 3, with 14 bases in between. The genes are TRBV30 and TRBJ1-1, with D possibly matching TRBD1 (5 bases). The sequence was collected from a man aged 18 to 29 in good health. The sample taken for sequencing was memory CD4+ T cells sorted from blood. Subset noted: CD45RA-negative fraction. The CDR3 loop is CAWSVPGTLHTEAFF. CDR3 bases: TGTGCCTGGAGTGTTCCCGGGACTCTGCACACTGAAGCTTTCTTT.